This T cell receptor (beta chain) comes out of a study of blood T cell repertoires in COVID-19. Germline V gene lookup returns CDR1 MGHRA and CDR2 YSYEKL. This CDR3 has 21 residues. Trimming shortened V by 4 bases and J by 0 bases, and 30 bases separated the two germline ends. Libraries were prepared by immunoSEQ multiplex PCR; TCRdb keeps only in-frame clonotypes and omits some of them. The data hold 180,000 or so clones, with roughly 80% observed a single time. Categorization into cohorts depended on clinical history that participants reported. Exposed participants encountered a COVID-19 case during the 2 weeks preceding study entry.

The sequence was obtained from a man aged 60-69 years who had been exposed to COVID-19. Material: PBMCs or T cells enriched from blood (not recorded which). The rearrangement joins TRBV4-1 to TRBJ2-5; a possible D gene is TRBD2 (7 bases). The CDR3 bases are TGCGCCAGCAGCCCGGATTGGACCGGGACAAGGGGGGGAACGTACCAAGAGACCCAGTACTTC. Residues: CASSPDWTGTRGGTYQETQYF.